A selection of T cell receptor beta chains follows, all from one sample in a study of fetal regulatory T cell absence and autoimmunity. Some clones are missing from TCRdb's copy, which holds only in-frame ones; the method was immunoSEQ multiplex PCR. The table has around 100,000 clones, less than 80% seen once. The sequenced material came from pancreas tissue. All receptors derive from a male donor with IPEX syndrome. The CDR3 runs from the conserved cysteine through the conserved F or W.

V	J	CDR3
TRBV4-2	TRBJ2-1	CASSQDPSSYNEQFF
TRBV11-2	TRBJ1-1	CASSFEGLNTEAFF
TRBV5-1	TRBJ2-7	CASSSRVSYEQYF
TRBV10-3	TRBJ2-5	CAISESHRGEETQYF
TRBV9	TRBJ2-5	CASSYRTGEKTQYF
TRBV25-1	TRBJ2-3	CASSEALGLAESRAQYF
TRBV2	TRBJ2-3	CASSEALAGGTDTQYF
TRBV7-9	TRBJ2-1	CASSFGDSKPNEQFF
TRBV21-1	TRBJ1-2	CASSPLRDRTILNYGYTF
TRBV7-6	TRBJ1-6	CASSPRGVDNSPLHF
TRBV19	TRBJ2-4	CASSIDKDIQYF
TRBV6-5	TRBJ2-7	CASSYFASGIGEQYF
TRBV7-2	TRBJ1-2	CASSWTGPETGYTF
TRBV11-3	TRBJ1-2	CASSLVQGFNYGYTF
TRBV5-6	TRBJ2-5	CASSSQETQYF
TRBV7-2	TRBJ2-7	CASSWDSLSYEQYF
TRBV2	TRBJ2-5	CASSEPGGQETQYF
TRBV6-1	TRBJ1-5	CASVKGSHQPQHF
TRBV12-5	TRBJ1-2	CASGLRTRAGGSYGYTF
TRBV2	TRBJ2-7	CASFYRDRDFYEQYF
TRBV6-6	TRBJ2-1	CASRRTSTSSYNEQFF
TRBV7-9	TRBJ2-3	CASSLGASGGRFTQYF
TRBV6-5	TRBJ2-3	CASSPGGPDTQYF
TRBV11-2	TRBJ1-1	CASSLTGGSTEAFF
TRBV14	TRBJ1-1	CASSRGEPEAFF
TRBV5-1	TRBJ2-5	CASSLGGVVLSRTQYF
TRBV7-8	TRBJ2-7	CASSLPQKTPASYEQYF
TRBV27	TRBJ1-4	CASSLSQTGNEKLFF
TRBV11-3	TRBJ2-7	CASSPRTPYEQYF
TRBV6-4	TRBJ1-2	CASSDLGRDYGYTF
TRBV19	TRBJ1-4	CASSIDYEKLFF
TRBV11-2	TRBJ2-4	CASSRLGPFFHTAKNIQYF
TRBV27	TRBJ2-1	CASSLTTPYNEQFF
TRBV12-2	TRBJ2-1	CASRQEALAGGSYNEQFF
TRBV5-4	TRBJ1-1	CASSFRGAENPRAFF
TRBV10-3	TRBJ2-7	CAISGPDSSYEQYF
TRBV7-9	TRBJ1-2	CASSLDDGAGGDGYTF
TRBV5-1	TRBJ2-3	CASSTLQGETDTQYF
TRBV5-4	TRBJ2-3	CASSFVSTDTQYF
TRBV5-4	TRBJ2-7	CASSGGTGGYEQYF
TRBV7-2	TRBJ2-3	CASSLASGTDTQYF
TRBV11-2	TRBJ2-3	CASSFRDRGTDTQYF
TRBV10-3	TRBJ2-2	CAIRGTGWNTGELFF
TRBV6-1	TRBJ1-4	CASSEEGDRQNEKLFF
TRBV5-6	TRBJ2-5	CASSSGTGEETQYF
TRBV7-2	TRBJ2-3	CASSWGGISTDTQYF
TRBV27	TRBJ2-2	CASSLAGYTGELFF
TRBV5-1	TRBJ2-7	CASSWTLSYEQYF
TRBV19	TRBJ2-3	CASSIGGLYADTQYF
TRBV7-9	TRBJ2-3	CASSLSGRADTQYF